Listed here is a single T cell receptor (beta chain). This table comes from immunoSEQ multiplex PCR, and its TCRdb copy is limited to in-frame clones, with some not included. The sample shows just under 65,000 clones, approximately 95% of them seen only once. Germline loops: CDR1 SGHDT, CDR2 YYEEEE. This CDR3 region has 14 residues. V gave up 4 bases and J gave up 4 bases; unmatched junction bases: 7. This entry belongs to a study of T cell changes during pregnancy in multiple sclerosis. The sequence derives from a female donor with multiple sclerosis, enrolled in a pregnancy study. The chain recombines TRBV5-6 with TRBJ2-5; 7 positions agree with TRBD2. The specimen was CD8+ T cells from peripheral blood mononuclear cells, collected in the second trimester of pregnancy. The CDR3 DNA reads TGTGCCAGCAGCCCGACCTGGGAGGGAGAGACCCAGTACTTC. Protein sequence: CASSPTWEGETQYF. Combining the CDR3 with reference TRBV5-6 and TRBJ2-5 gives the whole variable domain DAGVTQSPTHLIKTRGQQVTLRCSPKSGHDTVSWYQQALGQGPQFIFQYYEEEERQRGNFPDRFSGHQFPNYSSELNVNALLLGDSALYLCASSPTWEGETQYFGPGTRLLVL.